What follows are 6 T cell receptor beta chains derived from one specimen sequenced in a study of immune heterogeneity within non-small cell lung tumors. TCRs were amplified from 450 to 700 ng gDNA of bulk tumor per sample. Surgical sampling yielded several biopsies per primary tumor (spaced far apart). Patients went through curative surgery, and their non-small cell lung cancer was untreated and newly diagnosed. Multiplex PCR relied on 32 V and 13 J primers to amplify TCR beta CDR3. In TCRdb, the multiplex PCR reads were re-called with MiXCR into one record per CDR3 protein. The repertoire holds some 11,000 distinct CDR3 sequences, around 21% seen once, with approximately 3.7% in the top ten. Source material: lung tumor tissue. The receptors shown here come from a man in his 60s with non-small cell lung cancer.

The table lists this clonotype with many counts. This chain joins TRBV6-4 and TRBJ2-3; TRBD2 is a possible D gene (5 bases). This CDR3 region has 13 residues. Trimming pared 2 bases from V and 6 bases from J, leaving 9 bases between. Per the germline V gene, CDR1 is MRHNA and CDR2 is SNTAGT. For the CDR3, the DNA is TGTGCCAGCAGTGACCGGGGTAGGGATACGCAGTATTTT. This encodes CASSDRGRDTQYF.

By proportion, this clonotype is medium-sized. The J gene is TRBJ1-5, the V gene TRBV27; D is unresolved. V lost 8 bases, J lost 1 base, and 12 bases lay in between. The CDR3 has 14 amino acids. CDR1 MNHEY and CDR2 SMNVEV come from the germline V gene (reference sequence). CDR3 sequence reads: CASPRFGSNQPQHF. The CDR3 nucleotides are TGTGCCAGCCCGAGGTTTGGAAGCAATCAGCCCCAGCATTTT.

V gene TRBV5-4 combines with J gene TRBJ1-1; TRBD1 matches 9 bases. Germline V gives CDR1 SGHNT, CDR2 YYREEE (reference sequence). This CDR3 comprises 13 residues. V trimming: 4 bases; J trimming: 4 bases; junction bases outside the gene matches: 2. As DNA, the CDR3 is TGTGCCAGCAGCCACAGGGGGCCCACTGAAGCTTTCTTT. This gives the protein CASSHRGPTEAFF. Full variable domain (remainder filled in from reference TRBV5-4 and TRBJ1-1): ETGVTQSPTHLIKTRGQQVTLRCSSQSGHNTVSWYQQALGQGPQFIFQYYREEENGRGNFPPRFSGLQFPNYSSELNVNALELDDSALYLCASSHRGPTEAFFGQGTRLTVV.

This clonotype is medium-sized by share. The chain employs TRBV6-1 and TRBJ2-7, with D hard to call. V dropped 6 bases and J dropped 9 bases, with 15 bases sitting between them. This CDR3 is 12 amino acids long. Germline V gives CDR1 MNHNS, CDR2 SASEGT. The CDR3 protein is CASSSLESGQYF. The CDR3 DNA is TGTGCCAGCAGCTCTTTAGAATCCGGGCAGTACTTC.

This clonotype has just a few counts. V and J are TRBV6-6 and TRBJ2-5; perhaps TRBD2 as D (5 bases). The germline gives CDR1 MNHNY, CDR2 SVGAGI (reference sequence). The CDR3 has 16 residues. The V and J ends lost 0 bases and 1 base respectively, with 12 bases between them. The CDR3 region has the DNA TGTGCCAGCAGTTACTCGGGCACTAGTACCCAAGAGACCCAGTACTTC. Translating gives CASSYSGTSTQETQYF.

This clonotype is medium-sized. The CDR3 region is CASTPHWGNTGELFF. In nucleotides, the CDR3 is TGTGCCAGCACCCCCCATTGGGGGAACACCGGGGAGCTGTTTTTT. The rearrangement uses TRBV27 and TRBJ2-2; D gene ambiguous. Germline V lookup: CDR1 MNHEY, CDR2 SMNVEV (reference sequence). Trimming shortened V by 7 bases and J by 1 base, and 13 bases separated the two germline ends. The CDR3 runs 15 residues.